These T cell receptor beta chains were read from a single sample in a study of OX40 agonist ivuxolimab in advanced cancers. Libraries were prepared by immunoSEQ multiplex PCR; TCRdb keeps only in-frame clonotypes and omits some of them. The sample lists almost 70,000 clones, nearly 90% occurring once. The sample consisted of CD4+ or CD8+ T cells sorted from blood, taken in a trial of the OX40 agonist ivuxolimab. These receptors were collected from an adult with an advanced solid tumor such as melanoma, head and neck, liver or kidney cancer. The CDR3 runs from the conserved cysteine through the conserved F or W. A D gene is named only where the DNA matches it firmly. Only some rows state a clone size, as once, few, many or a class for expanded clones.

DNA: TGTGCTAGCAGCTTAGCGTGCCGTCAAAGGGTTGCGGGAGGGCGCACAGATACGCAGTATTTT; CDR3: CASSLACRQRVAGGRTDTQYF; D: TRBD2; J: TRBJ2-3; size: .; V: TRBV7-7
DNA: TGTGCCAGCAGTTTTGGAGGAAACACCATATATTTT; CDR3: CASSFGGNTIYF; D: .; J: TRBJ1-3; size: .; V: TRBV2
DNA: TGTGCCAGCAGCGCCAGGACAGCTCCAACCTACGAGCAGTACTTC; CDR3: CASSARTAPTYEQYF; D: .; J: TRBJ2-7; size: .; V: TRBV11-2
DNA: TGTGCCAGCAGTTCCCCCCGTTTCCGTGGCACCGGGGAGCTGTTTTTT; CDR3: CASSSPRFRGTGELFF; D: .; J: TRBJ2-2; size: .; V: TRBV28
DNA: TGTGCCAGCAGCGTAGAGGGGATGGTGGGAGATACGCAGTATTTT; CDR3: CASSVEGMVGDTQYF; D: .; J: TRBJ2-3; size: .; V: TRBV9
DNA: TGTGCCAGCGAGAGGGGGGAATCTGAAGCTTTCTTT; CDR3: CASERGESEAFF; D: .; J: TRBJ1-1; size: .; V: TRBV28
DNA: TGCGCCAGCAGCCCGACAGGGGGCGTCTCTGGAAACACCATATATTTT; CDR3: CASSPTGGVSGNTIYF; D: TRBD1; J: TRBJ1-3; size: .; V: TRBV5-1
DNA: TGTGCCAGCTCAGGGGAGACCCAGTACTTC; CDR3: CASSGETQYF; D: .; J: TRBJ2-5; size: .; V: TRBV7-6
DNA: TGTGCCAGTAGCGGGTTCTACGAGCAGTACTTC; CDR3: CASSGFYEQYF; D: .; J: TRBJ2-7; size: .; V: TRBV19
DNA: TGTGCCAGCAGCTCCAGAAGCGGGAGGGCTCTCAACTACAATGAGCAGTTCTTC; CDR3: CASSSRSGRALNYNEQFF; D: TRBD2; J: TRBJ2-1; size: .; V: TRBV7-2
DNA: TGTGCTAGTTCCTTGGGGCTAGCGGGAGTCGAGCAGTACTTC; CDR3: CASSLGLAGVEQYF; D: TRBD2; J: TRBJ2-7; size: .; V: TRBV12-5
DNA: TGTGCCTGGAGTGTTAGGAACTACTACGAGCAGTACTTC; CDR3: CAWSVRNYYEQYF; D: .; J: TRBJ2-7; size: .; V: TRBV30
DNA: TGTGCCACCAGCAGGGGATTAGCGGGAACCGGGGAGCTGTTTTTT; CDR3: CATSRGLAGTGELFF; D: TRBD2; J: TRBJ2-2; size: .; V: TRBV15
DNA: TGTGCCAGCAGCTTTACGACAGGAAAGCATTTT; CDR3: CASSFTTGKHF; D: .; J: TRBJ1-5; size: once; V: TRBV28
DNA: TGTGCCAGCGGCGGGGGTAATGAGCAGTTCTTC; CDR3: CASGGGNEQFF; D: TRBD2; J: TRBJ2-1; size: .; V: TRBV28
DNA: TGCGCCAGCAGCGCCGACCCGGGGGCTCGTGGAAACACCATATATTTT; CDR3: CASSADPGARGNTIYF; D: .; J: TRBJ1-3; size: .; V: TRBV5-1
DNA: TGTGCCAGCAGGCGGGGGGCTAAAGAGACCCAGTACTTC; CDR3: CASRRGAKETQYF; D: TRBD2; J: TRBJ2-5; size: .; V: TRBV27
DNA: TGTGCCAGCAGCGCCCCGGGTTGGAGCTCCTACAATGAGCAGTTCTTC; CDR3: CASSAPGWSSYNEQFF; D: .; J: TRBJ2-1; size: once; V: TRBV9
DNA: TGTGCCAGCAGCTGGTTCCCCGGGACAGACACAGATACGCAGTATTTT; CDR3: CASSWFPGTDTDTQYF; D: TRBD1; J: TRBJ2-3; size: .; V: TRBV11-2
DNA: TGTGCCAGTAGTATCGCACTAGCCTTCAGGGATACGCAGTATTTT; CDR3: CASSIALAFRDTQYF; D: .; J: TRBJ2-3; size: .; V: TRBV19
DNA: TGTGCCAGCAGCCAAGATATCCGGAATCAGCCCCAGCATTTT; CDR3: CASSQDIRNQPQHF; D: .; J: TRBJ1-5; size: .; V: TRBV4-2
DNA: TGTGCCAGCAGCTTAGAGGGACTAGTACACGAGCAGTACTTC; CDR3: CASSLEGLVHEQYF; D: TRBD2; J: TRBJ2-7; size: .; V: TRBV11-3
DNA: TGTGCCAGCAGCCGACTAGGGCGGCAAGAGACCCAGTACTTC; CDR3: CASSRLGRQETQYF; D: .; J: TRBJ2-5; size: .; V: TRBV9
DNA: TGTGCCAGCAGCTTTCAGCGGGATAGCGGGGAGCTGTTTTTT; CDR3: CASSFQRDSGELFF; D: TRBD2; J: TRBJ2-2; size: .; V: TRBV7-9
DNA: TGTGCCAGCAGCTTCACTCATGGACAGGGGAGGTATACTGAAGCTTTCTTT; CDR3: CASSFTHGQGRYTEAFF; D: TRBD1; J: TRBJ1-1; size: .; V: TRBV5-6
DNA: TGCGCCAGCAGCAAGGACGGAGATCCGAACACTGAAGCTTTCTTT; CDR3: CASSKDGDPNTEAFF; D: .; J: TRBJ1-1; size: .; V: TRBV5-1
DNA: TGTGCCAGCAGCTTAGAGGCTAGCGGGAACACCGGGGAGCTGTTTTTT; CDR3: CASSLEASGNTGELFF; D: TRBD2; J: TRBJ2-2; size: .; V: TRBV7-2
DNA: TGTGCCAGCAGCGTAGGGGGAGGCAGCTCAGATACGCAGTATTTT; CDR3: CASSVGGGSSDTQYF; D: .; J: TRBJ2-3; size: .; V: TRBV9
DNA: TGTGCCAGCAGCCAGTGGGGGACTGAAGCTTTCTTT; CDR3: CASSQWGTEAFF; D: .; J: TRBJ1-1; size: .; V: TRBV28
DNA: TGTGCCAGCAGCTTCCGGTGGGGGGCGGGAGACACCATATATTTT; CDR3: CASSFRWGAGDTIYF; D: .; J: TRBJ1-3; size: .; V: TRBV7-2
DNA: TGCGCCAGCAGCCCCGCCGAGGCTGGGATCACCGGGGAGCTGTTTTTT; CDR3: CASSPAEAGITGELFF; D: .; J: TRBJ2-2; size: .; V: TRBV5-1
DNA: TGTGCCAGCAGCATTCCGGGACTCGAAGAGACCCAGTACTTC; CDR3: CASSIPGLEETQYF; D: .; J: TRBJ2-5; size: .; V: TRBV5-4
DNA: TGCGCCAGCAGCCAGGACACGCTCGGACTAGCGGGAGGGACCGGGGAGCTGTTTTTT; CDR3: CASSQDTLGLAGGTGELFF; D: TRBD2; J: TRBJ2-2; size: .; V: TRBV4-1
DNA: TGTGCCAGCTCACCAGAGGCCCCTAGGGGCTCTGGGGCCAACGTCCTGACTTTC; CDR3: CASSPEAPRGSGANVLTF; D: .; J: TRBJ2-6; size: .; V: TRBV18
DNA: TGTGCCAGCAGCCAGGACAGGAGCAATCAGCCCCAGCATTTT; CDR3: CASSQDRSNQPQHF; D: TRBD1; J: TRBJ1-5; size: .; V: TRBV7-2
DNA: TGTGCCAGCAGCGGACAGAGCTCCTACGAGCAGTACTTC; CDR3: CASSGQSSYEQYF; D: .; J: TRBJ2-7; size: .; V: TRBV7-9
DNA: TGTGCCAGCAGCTCCCGGACAGTTCTCCCCTACGAGCAGTACTTC; CDR3: CASSSRTVLPYEQYF; D: .; J: TRBJ2-7; size: .; V: TRBV7-9
DNA: TGTGCCAGCAGTACAGGGGGGAACTCTGGAAACACCATATATTTT; CDR3: CASSTGGNSGNTIYF; D: TRBD1; J: TRBJ1-3; size: .; V: TRBV6-5
DNA: TGTGCCAGCCTTACTAGCGGTCATAGCTCCTACAATGAGCAGTTCTTC; CDR3: CASLTSGHSSYNEQFF; D: TRBD2; J: TRBJ2-1; size: .; V: TRBV28
DNA: TGCGCCAGCAGGGGAGGGTCTTTCTCGGGCAATGAGCAGTTCTTC; CDR3: CASRGGSFSGNEQFF; D: TRBD2; J: TRBJ2-1; size: .; V: TRBV5-1
DNA: TGTGCCAGCAGCTTAACCAGGGACAGGATCTACGAGCAGTACTTC; CDR3: CASSLTRDRIYEQYF; D: TRBD1; J: TRBJ2-7; size: .; V: TRBV7-6
DNA: TGTGCCAGCAGTTCCGCCACCTACGAGCAGTACTTC; CDR3: CASSSATYEQYF; D: .; J: TRBJ2-7; size: .; V: TRBV28
DNA: TGTGCCAGCAGCTCCCGACAGATTGCCTACGAGCAGTACTTC; CDR3: CASSSRQIAYEQYF; D: .; J: TRBJ2-7; size: .; V: TRBV7-9
DNA: TGTGCCAGCACAAGGGGGGGAGCGGAGAAGTACGAGCAGTACTTC; CDR3: CASTRGGAEKYEQYF; D: .; J: TRBJ2-7; size: .; V: TRBV7-2
DNA: TGCGCCAGCAGCTTGGATTTGGGCCGCGCGGCCGGGGAGCTGTTTTTT; CDR3: CASSLDLGRAAGELFF; D: .; J: TRBJ2-2; size: once; V: TRBV5-1
DNA: TGTGCCAGCAGCTTACGTGGGAGGGTAGCCATTCAGTACTTC; CDR3: CASSLRGRVAIQYF; D: TRBD2; J: TRBJ2-4; size: .; V: TRBV11-3
DNA: TGTGCCAGCAGCTTATGGCGGGAGGAAGAGACCCAGTACTTC; CDR3: CASSLWREEETQYF; D: TRBD2; J: TRBJ2-5; size: few; V: TRBV7-9
DNA: TGTGCCAGCAGTCCGGGACAGGGTATCGCCTTC; CDR3: CASSPGQGIAF; D: TRBD1; J: TRBJ1-2; size: .; V: TRBV7-8